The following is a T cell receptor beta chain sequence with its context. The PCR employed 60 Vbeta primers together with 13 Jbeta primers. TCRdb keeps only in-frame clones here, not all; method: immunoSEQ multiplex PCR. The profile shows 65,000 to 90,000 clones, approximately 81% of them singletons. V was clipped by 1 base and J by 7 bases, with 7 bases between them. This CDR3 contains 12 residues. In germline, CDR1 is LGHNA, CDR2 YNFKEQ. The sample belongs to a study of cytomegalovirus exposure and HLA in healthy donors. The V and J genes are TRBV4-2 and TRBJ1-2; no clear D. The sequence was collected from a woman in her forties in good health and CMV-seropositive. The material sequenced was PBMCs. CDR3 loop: CASSQARGGYTF. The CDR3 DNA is TGTGCCAGCAGCCAAGCTCGCGGTGGCTACACCTTC.